This T cell receptor (beta chain) was found in a study of OX40 agonist ivuxolimab in advanced cancers. Study context: Under the entry rules, prior anti-PD-1, anti-PD-L1 or anti-CTLA-4 therapy was allowed, and more than 35% had some. Findings of the study overall: The authors also found low normalized T-cell clonal expansion in some nonresponders. Determination of antigen specificity was not performed for the expanded peripheral T cells. Relative to CD4+, CD8+ T cells held more expanded clones on average.

TCRdb's table, derived via immunoSEQ multiplex PCR, lists solely in-frame clones and lacks some. The sample lists 65,000 to 80,000 clones; about 86% were seen once. Turning to this clone: Its specificity is not known.

V lost 1 base and J lost 16; bases outside the gene matches: 8. CDR3 length equals 13 residues. Germline-derived CDR1 and CDR2 are SGHNT and YYREEE (reference sequence). The clonotype originates from an adult with an advanced solid tumor such as melanoma, head and neck, liver or kidney cancer. The rearrangement uses TRBV5-4 and TRBJ2-1, with 10 bases identical to TRBD2. The sample in question was CD4+ or CD8+ T cells sorted from blood, obtained in a trial of the OX40 agonist ivuxolimab. DNA for the CDR3: TGTGCCAGCAGCTTGTCTAGCGGGAGCAAATCATTCTTC. Translating it yields CASSLSSGSKSFF.